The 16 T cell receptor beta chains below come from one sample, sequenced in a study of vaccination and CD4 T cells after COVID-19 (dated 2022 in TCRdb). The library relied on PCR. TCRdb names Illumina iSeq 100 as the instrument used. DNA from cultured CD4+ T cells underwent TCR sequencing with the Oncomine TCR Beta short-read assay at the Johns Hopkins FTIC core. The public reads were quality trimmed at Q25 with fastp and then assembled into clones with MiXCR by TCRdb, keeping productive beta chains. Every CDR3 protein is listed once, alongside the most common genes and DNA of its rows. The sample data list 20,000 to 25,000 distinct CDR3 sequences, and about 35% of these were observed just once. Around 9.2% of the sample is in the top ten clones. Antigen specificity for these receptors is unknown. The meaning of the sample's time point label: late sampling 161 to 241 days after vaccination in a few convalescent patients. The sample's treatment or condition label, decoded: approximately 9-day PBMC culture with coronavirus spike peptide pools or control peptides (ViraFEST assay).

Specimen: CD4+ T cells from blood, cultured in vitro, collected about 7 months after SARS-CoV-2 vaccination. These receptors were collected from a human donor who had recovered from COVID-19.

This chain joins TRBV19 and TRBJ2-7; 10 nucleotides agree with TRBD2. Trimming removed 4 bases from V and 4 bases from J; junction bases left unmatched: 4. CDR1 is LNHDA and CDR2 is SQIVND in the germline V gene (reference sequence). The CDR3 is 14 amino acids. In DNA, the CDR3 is TGTGCCAGTAGTACCCGGACTAGCGGATACGAGCAGTACTTC. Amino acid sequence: CASSTRTSGYEQYF.

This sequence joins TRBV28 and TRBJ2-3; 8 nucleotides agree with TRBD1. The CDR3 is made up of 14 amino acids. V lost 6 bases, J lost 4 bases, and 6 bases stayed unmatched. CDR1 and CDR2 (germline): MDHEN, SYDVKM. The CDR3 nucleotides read TGTGCCAGCAGCAGACAGGGGATAGCAGATACGCAGTATTTT. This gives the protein CASSRQGIADTQYF.

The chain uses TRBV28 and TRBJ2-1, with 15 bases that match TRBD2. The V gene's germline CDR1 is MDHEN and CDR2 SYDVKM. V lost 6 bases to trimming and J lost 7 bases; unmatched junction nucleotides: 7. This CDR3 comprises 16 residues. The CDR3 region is CASRIAGTSGRNEQFF. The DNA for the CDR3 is TGTGCCAGCAGAATCGCGGGGACTAGCGGGAGGAATGAGCAGTTCTTC.

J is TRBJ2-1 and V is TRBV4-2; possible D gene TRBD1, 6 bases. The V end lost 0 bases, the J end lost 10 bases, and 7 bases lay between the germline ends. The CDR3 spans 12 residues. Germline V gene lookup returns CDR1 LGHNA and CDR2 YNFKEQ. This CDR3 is CASSQDRGEQFF. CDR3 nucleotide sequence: TGTGCCAGCAGCCAAGATAGGGGGGAGCAGTTCTTC.

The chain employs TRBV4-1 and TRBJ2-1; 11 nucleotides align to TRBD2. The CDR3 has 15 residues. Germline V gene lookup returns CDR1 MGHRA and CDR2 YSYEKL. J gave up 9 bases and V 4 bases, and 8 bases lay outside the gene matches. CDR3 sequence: CASSRLAGGPLEQFF. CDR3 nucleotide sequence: TGCGCCAGCAGCCGATTAGCGGGAGGGCCTCTTGAGCAGTTCTTC.

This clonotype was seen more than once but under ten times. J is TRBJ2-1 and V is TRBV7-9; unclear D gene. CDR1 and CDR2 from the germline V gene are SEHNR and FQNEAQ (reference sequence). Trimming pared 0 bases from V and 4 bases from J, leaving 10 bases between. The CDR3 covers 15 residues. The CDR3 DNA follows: TGTGCCAGCAGCTTAGCGGGTCTAGGATACAATGAGCAGTTCTTC. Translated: CASSLAGLGYNEQFF.

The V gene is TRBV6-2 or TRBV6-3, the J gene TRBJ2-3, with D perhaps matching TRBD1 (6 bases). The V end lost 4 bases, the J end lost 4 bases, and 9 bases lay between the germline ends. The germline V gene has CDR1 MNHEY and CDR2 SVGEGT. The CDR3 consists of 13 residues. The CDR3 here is CASSFAGADTQYF. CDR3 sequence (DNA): TGTGCCAGCAGTTTTGCAGGGGCAGATACGCAGTATTTT.

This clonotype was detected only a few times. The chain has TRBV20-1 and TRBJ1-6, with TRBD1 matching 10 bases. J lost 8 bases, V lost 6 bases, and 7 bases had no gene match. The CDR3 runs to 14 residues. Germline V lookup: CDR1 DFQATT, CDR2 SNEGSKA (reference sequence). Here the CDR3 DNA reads TGCAGTGCCCACCTTGGGACAGGGGATTCACCCCTCCACTTT. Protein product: CSAHLGTGDSPLHF.

CDR3 protein: CASSGNDRVLTEAFF. The DNA for the CDR3 is TGTGCCAGCAGTGGAAATGACAGGGTGTTAACTGAAGCTTTCTTT. The rearrangement uses TRBV28 and TRBJ1-1; 7 bases agree with TRBD1. The germline gives CDR1 MDHEN, CDR2 SYDVKM. V trimming: 5 bases; J trimming: 5 bases; junction bases outside the gene matches: 11. The CDR3 has 15 residues. The full variable domain, with the rest looked up from reference TRBV28 and TRBJ1-1, is DVKVTQSSRYLVKRTGEKVFLECVQDMDHENMFWYRQDPGLGLRLIYFSYDVKMKEKGDIPEGYSVSREKKERFSLILESASTNQTSMYLCASSGNDRVLTEAFFGQGTRLTVV.

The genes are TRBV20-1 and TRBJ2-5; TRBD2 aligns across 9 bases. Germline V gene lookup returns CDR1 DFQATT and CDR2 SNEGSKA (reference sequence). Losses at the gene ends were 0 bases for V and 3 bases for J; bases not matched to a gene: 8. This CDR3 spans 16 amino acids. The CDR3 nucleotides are TGCAGTGCTAGAGATCCAACTAGCGGGTTGGAAGAGACCCAGTACTTC. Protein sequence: CSARDPTSGLEETQYF.

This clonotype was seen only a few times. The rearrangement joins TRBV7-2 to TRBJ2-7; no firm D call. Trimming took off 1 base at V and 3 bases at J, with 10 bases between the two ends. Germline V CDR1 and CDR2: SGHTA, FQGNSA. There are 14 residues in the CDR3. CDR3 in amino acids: CASSLEVLRYEQYF. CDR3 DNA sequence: TGTGCCAGCAGCTTAGAAGTACTTCGCTACGAGCAGTACTTC.

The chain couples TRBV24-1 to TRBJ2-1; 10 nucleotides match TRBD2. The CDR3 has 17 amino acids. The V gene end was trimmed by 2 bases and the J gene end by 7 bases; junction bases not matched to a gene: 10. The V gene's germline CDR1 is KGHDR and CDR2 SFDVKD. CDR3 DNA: TGTGCCACCAGTGATTGGCGACCGGGACTAGCGATTAATGAGCAGTTCTTC. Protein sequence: CATSDWRPGLAINEQFF.

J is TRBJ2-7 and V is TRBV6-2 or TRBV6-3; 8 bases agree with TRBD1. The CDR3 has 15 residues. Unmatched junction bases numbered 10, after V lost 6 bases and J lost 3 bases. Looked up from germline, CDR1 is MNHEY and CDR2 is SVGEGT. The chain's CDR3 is CASRRTGGTGYEQYF. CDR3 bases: TGTGCCAGCAGGCGTACAGGGGGAACGGGCTACGAGCAGTACTTC.

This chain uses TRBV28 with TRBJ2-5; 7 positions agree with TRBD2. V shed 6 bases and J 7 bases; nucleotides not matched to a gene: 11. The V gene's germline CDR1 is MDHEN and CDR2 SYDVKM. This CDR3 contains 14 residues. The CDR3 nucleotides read TGTGCCAGCAGAATACCCTGGGGGGGGGGGACCCAGTACTTC. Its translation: CASRIPWGGGTQYF.

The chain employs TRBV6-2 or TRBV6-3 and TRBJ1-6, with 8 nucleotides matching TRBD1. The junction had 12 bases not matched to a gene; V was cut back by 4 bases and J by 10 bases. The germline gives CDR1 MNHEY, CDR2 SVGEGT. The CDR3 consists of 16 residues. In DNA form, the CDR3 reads TGTGCCAGCAGTTTGGTCCCAACAGGGGGTATATCACCCCTCCACTTT. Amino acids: CASSLVPTGGISPLHF.

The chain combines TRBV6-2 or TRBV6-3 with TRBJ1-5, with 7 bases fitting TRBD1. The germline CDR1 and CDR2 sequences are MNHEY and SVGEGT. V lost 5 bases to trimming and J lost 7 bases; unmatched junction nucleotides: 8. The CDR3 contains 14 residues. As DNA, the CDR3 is TGTGCCAGCAGTCGATCGACAGGGCGGCAGCCCCAGCATTTT. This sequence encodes CASSRSTGRQPQHF.